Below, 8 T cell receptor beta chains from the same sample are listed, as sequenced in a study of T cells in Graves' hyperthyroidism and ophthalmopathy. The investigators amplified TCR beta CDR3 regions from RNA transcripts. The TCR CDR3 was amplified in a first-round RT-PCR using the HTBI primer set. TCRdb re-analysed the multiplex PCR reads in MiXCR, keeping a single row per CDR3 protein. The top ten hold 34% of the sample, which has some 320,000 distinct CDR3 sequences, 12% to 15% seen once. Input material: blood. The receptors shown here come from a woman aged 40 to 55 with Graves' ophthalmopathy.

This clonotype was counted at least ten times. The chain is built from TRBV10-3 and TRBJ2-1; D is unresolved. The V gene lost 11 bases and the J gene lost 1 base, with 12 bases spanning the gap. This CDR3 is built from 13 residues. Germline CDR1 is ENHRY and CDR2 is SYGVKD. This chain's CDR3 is CASGGDSYNEQFF. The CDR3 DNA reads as TGTGCCTCAGGTGGGGATTCCTACAATGAGCAGTTCTTC.

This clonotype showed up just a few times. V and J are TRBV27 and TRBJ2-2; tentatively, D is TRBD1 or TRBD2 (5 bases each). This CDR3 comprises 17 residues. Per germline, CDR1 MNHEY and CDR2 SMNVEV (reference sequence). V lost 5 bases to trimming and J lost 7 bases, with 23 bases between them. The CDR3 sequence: CASSTYRDRLLLGELFF. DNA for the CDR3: TGTGCCAGCAGTACTTACCGGGACCGGCTCTTGCTCGGGGAGCTGTTTTTT.

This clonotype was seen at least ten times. The CDR3 spells CASSEPLRVFYTF. The CDR3 DNA is TGTGCCAGCAGCGAGCCCCTCAGGGTTTTCTACACCTTC. The rearrangement joins TRBV7-8 to TRBJ1-2; tentatively, D is TRBD1 (5 bases). The germline CDR1 and CDR2 sequences are SGHVS and FQNEAQ. V gave up 5 bases and J gave up 10 bases, with 17 bases separating them. The CDR3 loop spans 13 amino acids.

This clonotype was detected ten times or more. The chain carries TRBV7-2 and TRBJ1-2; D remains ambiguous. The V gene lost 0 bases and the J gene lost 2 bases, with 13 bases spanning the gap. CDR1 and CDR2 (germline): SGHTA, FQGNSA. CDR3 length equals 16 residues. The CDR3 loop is CASSLASGRQNYGYTF. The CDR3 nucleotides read TGTGCCAGCAGCTTAGCGAGTGGCAGGCAAAACTATGGCTACACCTTC.

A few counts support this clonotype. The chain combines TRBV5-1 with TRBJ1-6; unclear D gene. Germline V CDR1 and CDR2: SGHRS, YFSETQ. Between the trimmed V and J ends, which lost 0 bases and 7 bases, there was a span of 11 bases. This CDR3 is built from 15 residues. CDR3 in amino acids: CASSLGGEGNSPLHF. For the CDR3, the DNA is TGCGCCAGCAGCTTGGGTGGGGAGGGCAATTCACCCCTCCACTTT.

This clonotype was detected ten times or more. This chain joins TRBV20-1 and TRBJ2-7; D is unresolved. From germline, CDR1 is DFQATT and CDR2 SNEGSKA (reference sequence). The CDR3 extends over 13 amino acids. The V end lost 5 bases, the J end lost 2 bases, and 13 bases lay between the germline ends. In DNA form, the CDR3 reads TGCAGTGCTGGCCGGGCGGTGGCCTACGAGCAGTACTTC. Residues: CSAGRAVAYEQYF.

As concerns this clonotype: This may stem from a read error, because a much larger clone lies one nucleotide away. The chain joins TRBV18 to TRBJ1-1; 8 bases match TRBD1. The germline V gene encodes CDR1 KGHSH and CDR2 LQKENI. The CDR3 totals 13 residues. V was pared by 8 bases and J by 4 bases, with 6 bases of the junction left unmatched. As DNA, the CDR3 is TGTGCCAGCGCCCAGGGGGCGAGCACTGAAGCTTTCTTT. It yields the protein CASAQGASTEAFF.

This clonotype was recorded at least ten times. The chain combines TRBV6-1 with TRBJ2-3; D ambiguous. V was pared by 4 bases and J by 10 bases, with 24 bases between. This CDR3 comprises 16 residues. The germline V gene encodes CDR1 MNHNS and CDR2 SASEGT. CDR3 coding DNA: TGTGCCAGCAGTGCCCACTTGACCCTCTTTCAGGAATCGCAGTATTTT. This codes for CASSAHLTLFQESQYF.